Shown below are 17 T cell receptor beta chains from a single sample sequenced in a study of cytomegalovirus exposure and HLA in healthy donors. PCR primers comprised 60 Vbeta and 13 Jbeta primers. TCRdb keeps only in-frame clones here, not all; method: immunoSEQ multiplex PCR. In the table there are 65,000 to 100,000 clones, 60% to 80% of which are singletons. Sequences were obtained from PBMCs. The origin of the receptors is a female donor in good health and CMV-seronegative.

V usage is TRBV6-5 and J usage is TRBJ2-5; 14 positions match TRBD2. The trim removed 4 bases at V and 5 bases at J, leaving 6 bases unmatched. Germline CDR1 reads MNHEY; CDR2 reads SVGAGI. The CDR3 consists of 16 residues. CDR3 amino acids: CASSFGLAGGPETQYF. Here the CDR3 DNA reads TGTGCCAGCAGTTTCGGACTAGCGGGAGGACCGGAGACCCAGTACTTC.

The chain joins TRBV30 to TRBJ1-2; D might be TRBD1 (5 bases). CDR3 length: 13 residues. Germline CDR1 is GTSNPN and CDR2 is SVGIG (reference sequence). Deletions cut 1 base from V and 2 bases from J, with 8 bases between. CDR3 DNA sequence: TGTGCCTGGAGTGATTCAGGGAACTATGGCTACACCTTC. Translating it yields CAWSDSGNYGYTF.

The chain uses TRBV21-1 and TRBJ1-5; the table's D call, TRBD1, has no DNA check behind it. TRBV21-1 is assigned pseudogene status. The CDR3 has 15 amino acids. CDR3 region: CASSAYRALNQPQHF. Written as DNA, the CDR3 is TGTGCCAGCAGCGCTTACAGGGCCCTCAATCAGCCCCAGCATTTT.

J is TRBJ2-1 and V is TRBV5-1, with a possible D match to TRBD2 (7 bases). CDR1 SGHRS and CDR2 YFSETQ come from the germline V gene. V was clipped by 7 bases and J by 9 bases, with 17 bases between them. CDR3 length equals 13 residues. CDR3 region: CASGEYREGEQFF. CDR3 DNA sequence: TGCGCCAGCGGTGAATACAGGGAGGGTGAGCAGTTCTTC.

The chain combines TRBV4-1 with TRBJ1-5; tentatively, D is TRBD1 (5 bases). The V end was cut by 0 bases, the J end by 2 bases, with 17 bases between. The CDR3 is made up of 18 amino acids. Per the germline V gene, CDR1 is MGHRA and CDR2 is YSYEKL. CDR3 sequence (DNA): TGCGCCAGCAGCCAAGACCCTTTGCCGGGGGGAGGCAATCAGCCCCAGCATTTT. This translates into CASSQDPLPGGGNQPQHF.

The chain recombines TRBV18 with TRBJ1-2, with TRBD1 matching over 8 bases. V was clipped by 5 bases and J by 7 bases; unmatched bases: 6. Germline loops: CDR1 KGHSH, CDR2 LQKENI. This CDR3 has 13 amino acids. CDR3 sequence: CASSTGQGAGYTF. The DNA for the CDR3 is TGTGCCAGCTCAACCGGACAGGGTGCTGGCTACACCTTC.

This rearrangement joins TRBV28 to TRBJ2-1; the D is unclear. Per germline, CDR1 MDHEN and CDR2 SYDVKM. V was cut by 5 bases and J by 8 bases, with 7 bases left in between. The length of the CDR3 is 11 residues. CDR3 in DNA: TGTGCCAGCAGTCCCCAGGATGAGCAGTTCTTC. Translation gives CASSPQDEQFF.

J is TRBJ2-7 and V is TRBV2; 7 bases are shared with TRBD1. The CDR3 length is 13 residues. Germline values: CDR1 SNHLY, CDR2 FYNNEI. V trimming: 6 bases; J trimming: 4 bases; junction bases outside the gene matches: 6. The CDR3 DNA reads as TGTGCCAGCAGATATCAGGGGGTGTACGAGCAGTACTTC. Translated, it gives CASRYQGVYEQYF.

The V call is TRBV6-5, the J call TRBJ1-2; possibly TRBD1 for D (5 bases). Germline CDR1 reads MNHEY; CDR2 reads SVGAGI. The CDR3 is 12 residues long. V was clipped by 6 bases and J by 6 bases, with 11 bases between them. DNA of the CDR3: TGTGCCAGCAGGACCGGCAGGGATGGCTACACCTTC. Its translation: CASRTGRDGYTF.

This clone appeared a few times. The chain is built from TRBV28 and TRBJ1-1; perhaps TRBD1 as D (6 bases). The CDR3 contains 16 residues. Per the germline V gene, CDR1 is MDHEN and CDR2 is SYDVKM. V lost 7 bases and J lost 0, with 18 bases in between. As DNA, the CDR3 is TGTGCCAGCATCGAGGGGGGAGGGCTCATGAACACTGAAGCTTTCTTT. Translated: CASIEGGGLMNTEAFF.

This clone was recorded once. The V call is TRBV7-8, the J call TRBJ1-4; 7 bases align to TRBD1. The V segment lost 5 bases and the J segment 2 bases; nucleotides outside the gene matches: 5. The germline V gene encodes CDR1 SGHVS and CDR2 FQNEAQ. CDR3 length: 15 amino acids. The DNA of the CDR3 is TGTGCCAGCAGCCAATACAGGGGTACTAATGAAAAACTGTTTTTT. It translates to CASSQYRGTNEKLFF.

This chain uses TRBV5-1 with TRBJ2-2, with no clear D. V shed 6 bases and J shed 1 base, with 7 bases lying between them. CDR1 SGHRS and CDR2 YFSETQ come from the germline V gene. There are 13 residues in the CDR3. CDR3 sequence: CASNIQNTGELFF. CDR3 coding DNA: TGCGCCAGCAACATACAGAACACCGGGGAGCTGTTTTTT.

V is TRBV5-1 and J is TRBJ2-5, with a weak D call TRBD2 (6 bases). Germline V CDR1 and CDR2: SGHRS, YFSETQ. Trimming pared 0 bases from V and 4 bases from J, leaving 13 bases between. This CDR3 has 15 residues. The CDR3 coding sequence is TGCGCCAGCAGCTTGGGGTTACTAGCTAGAGAGACCCAGTACTTC. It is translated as CASSLGLLARETQYF.

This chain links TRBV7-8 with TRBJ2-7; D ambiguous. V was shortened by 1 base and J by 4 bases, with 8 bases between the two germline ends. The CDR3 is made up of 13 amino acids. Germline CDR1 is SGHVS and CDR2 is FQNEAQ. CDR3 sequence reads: CASSLEAQYEQYF. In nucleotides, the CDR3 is TGTGCCAGCAGCTTAGAAGCACAGTACGAGCAGTACTTC.

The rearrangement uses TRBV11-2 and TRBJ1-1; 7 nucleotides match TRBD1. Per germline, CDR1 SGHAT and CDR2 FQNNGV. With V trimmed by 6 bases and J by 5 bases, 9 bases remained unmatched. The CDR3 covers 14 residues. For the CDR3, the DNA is TGTGCCAGCAGTTCAGGGGGGCTGGGGACTGAAGCTTTCTTT. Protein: CASSSGGLGTEAFF.

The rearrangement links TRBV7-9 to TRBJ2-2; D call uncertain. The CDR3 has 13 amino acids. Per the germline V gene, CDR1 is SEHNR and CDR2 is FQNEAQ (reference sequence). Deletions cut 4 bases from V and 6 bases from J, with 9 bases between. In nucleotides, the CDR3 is TGTGCCAGCAGCTCCCTAGAATCCGGGGAGCTGTTTTTT. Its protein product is CASSSLESGELFF.

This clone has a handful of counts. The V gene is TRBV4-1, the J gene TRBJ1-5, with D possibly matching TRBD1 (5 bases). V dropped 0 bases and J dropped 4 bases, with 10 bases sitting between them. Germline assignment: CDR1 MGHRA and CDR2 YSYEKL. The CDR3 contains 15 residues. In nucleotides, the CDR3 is TGCGCCAGCAGCCAAGATGGCGGGGGAAATCAGCCCCAGCATTTT. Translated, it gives CASSQDGGGNQPQHF.